These 10 T cell receptor beta chains share one sample of origin, sequenced in a study of T cell changes during pregnancy in multiple sclerosis. The method was immunoSEQ multiplex PCR; TCRdb's version includes in-frame clones alone and lacks a portion of them. The sample includes 20,000 to 25,000 clones, 86% of them seen just once. The material was CD8+ T cells from peripheral blood mononuclear cells, obtained in the first trimester of pregnancy. These receptors were obtained from a female donor in good health, enrolled as a control in a pregnancy study.

This chain uses TRBV27 with TRBJ1-1; unclear D gene. Trimming removed 6 bases from V and 0 bases from J, with 8 bases in between. Germline-derived CDR1 and CDR2 are MNHEY and SMNVEV (reference sequence). This CDR3 has 13 residues. The DNA of the CDR3 is TGTGCCAGCAGACAGAACTTGAACACTGAAGCTTTCTTT. Translating it yields CASRQNLNTEAFF.

The DNA of the CDR3 is TGTGCCACCGGGACAGATAGCACAGATACGCAGTATTTT. This gives the protein CATGTDSTDTQYF. The chain carries TRBV15 and TRBJ2-3; TRBD1 agrees at 7 bases. With 8 bases clipped from V and 0 bases from J, the junction kept 2 bases outside the gene matches. This CDR3 contains 13 residues. Germline lookup yields CDR1 LNHNV and CDR2 YYDKDF (reference sequence).

The chain recombines TRBV28 with TRBJ2-7; D possibly corresponds to TRBD2 (5 bases). Trimming stripped 3 bases from V and 2 bases from J, with 5 bases between. CDR3 length: 12 residues. Germline V gene data show CDR1 as MDHEN and CDR2 as SYDVKM. CDR3 protein: CASSLGAYEQYF. The CDR3 DNA reads TGTGCCAGCAGTTTGGGAGCCTACGAGCAGTACTTC.

The chain recombines TRBV6-6 with TRBJ1-1, with 8 bases matching TRBD1. CDR3 length: 14 amino acids. Germline V gene lookup returns CDR1 MNHNY and CDR2 SVGAGI (reference sequence). Trimming took 6 bases from V and 4 from J; bases not matched to a gene: 7. Here the CDR3 DNA reads TGTGCCAGCAGACAAGGACAGGGTATCACTGAAGCTTTCTTT. Its translation is CASRQGQGITEAFF.

The CDR3 is CASRGQGSSYEQYF. CDR3 nucleotides: TGTGCCAGCAGGGGACAGGGGAGCTCCTACGAGCAGTACTTC. The chain uses TRBV25-1 and TRBJ2-7; TRBD1 agrees at 10 bases. The CDR3 covers 14 residues. The germline gives CDR1 MGHDK, CDR2 SYGVNS. The J segment lost 0 bases and the V segment lost 6 bases, leaving 2 bases of the junction unmatched.

This chain connects TRBV6-6 to TRBJ1-2, with D possibly matching TRBD1 (6 bases). Trimming left V 5 bases short and J 3 bases short, with 13 bases between. CDR3 length: 14 residues. Germline V CDR1 and CDR2: MNHNY, SVGAGI (reference sequence). This CDR3 reads CASSPNRDDYGYTF. Here the CDR3 DNA reads TGTGCCAGCAGTCCGAACAGGGACGACTATGGCTACACCTTC.

The J gene is TRBJ1-2, the V gene TRBV4-3; the D is unclear. Trimming pared 0 bases from V and 7 bases from J, leaving 18 bases between. Per germline, CDR1 LGHNA and CDR2 YSLEER. The length of the CDR3 is 16 residues. DNA of the CDR3: TGCGCCAGCAGCCAAGATTCCCCGCCCGGGATTCGTGGCTACACCTTC. Its translation: CASSQDSPPGIRGYTF.

The chain is built from TRBV19 and TRBJ2-3; D is possibly TRBD1 (6 bases). Germline V CDR1 and CDR2: LNHDA, SQIVND (reference sequence). V dropped 3 bases and J dropped 6 bases, with 13 bases sitting between them. The CDR3 spans 14 residues. CDR3 sequence reads: CASSIRGTGDTQYF. As DNA, the CDR3 is TGTGCCAGTAGTATCAGGGGCACGGGGGATACGCAGTATTTT.

This clone occurred a few times. The rearrangement uses TRBV4-1 and TRBJ1-2; D uncertain. Germline values: CDR1 MGHRA, CDR2 YSYEKL. V lost 1 base and J 7 bases, leaving 7 bases between the germline ends. The CDR3 totals 12 residues. The CDR3, as DNA: TGCGCCAGCAGCCAAGGGAGTTCTGGCTACACCTTC. It specifies CASSQGSSGYTF.

Of note for this clone: This sample includes further DNA sequences coding for the same CDR3. The gene calls are TRBV7-9 and TRBJ1-1; TRBD1 aligns across 9 bases. V was clipped by 5 bases and J by 4 bases; unmatched bases: 5. Germline CDR1 SEHNR, CDR2 FQNEAQ (reference sequence). This CDR3 spans 14 amino acids. The CDR3 sequence is CASSPGQGRTEAFF. CDR3 DNA: TGTGCCAGCAGCCCCGGACAGGGGCGCACTGAAGCTTTCTTT.